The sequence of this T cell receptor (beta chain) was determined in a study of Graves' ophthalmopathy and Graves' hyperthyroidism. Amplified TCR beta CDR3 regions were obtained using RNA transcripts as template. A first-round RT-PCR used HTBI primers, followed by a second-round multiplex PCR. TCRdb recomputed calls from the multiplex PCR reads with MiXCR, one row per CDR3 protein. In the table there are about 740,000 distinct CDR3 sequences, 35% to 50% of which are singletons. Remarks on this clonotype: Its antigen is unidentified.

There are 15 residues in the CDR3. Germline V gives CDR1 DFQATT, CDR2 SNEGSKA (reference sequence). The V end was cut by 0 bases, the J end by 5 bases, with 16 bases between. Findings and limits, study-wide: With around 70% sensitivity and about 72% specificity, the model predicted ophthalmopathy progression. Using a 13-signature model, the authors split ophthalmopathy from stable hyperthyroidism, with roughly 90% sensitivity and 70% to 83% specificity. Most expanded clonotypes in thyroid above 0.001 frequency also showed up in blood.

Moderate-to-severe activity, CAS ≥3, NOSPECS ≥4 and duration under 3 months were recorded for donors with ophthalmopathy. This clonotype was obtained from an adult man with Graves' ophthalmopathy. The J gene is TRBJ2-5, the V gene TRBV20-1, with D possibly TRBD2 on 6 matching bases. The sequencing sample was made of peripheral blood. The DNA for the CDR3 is TGCAGTGCTAGAGAACTCTTTGGGGCGGGGGAGACCCAGTACTTC. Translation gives CSARELFGAGETQYF.